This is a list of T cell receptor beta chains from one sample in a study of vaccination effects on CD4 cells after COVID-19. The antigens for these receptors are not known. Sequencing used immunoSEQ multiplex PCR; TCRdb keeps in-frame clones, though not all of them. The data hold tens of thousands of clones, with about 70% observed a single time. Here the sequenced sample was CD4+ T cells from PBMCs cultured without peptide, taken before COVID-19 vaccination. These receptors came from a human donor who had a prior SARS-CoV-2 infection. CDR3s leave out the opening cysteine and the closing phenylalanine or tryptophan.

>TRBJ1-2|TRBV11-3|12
ASSPDRGNYGYT
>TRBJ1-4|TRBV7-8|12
ASSHRTTNEKLF
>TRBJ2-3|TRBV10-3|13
AISGAGGLTDTQY
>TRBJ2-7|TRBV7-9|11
ASSSWDVGEQY
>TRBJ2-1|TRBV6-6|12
ASNHGHSYNEQF
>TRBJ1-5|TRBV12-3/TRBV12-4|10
ASSLNAQPQH
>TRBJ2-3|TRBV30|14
AWSSPGITSTDTQY
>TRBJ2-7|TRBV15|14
ATSRVRTGTIYEQY
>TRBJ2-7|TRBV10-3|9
AIQNRDEQY
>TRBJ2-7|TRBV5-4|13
ASSFWTSGSYEQY
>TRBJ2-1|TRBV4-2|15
ASSQEPSGGPYNEQF
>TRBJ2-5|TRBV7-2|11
ASSLSLGETQY
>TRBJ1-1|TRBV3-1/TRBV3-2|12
ASSPRTANTEAF
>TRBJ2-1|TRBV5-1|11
ASSQGGLNEQF
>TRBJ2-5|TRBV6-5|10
ASGRRGETQY
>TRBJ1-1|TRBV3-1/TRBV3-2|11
ASSQLSNTEAF
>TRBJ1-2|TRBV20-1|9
STGSNYGYT
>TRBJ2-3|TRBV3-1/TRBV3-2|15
ASSQAIERRGTDTQY
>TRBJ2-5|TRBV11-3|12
ASSLRTLGQTQY
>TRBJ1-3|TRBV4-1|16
ASSFPAGQASSGNTIY
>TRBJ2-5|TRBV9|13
ASSRRGAGGETQY
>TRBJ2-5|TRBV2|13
ASTMTLAGPRTQY
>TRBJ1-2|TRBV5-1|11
ASSHGTDYGYT
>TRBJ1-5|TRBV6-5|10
ASRSGDQPQH
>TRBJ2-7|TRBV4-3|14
ASSQDWSGRRIEQY
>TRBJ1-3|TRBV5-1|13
ASSREGLSGNTIY
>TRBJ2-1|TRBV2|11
ATSGVGDIEQF
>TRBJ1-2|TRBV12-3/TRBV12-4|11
ASSFQGRYGYT
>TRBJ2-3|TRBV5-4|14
ASSLGRPAPADTQY
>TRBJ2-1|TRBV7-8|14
ASSLRGPSSYNEQF
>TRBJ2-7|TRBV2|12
ASERESRSYEQY
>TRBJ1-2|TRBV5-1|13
ASSLGSSANYGYT
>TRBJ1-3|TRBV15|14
ATSRDNVRDGNTIY
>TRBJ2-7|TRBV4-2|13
ASSQAGQGASEQY
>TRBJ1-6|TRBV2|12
ASSTDTTNSPLH
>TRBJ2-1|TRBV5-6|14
ASSLSLQESYNEQF
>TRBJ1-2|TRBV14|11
ASSQGAGYGYT
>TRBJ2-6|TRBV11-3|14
ASSRGGTSGANVLT
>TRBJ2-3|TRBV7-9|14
ASSPPTSASTDTQY
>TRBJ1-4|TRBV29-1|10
SVKDRGEKLF
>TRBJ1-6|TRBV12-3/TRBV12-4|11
ASSGEGNSPLH
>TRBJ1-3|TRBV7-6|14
ASSLDTSYSGNTIY
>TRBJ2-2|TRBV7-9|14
ASQPRAGGNTGELF
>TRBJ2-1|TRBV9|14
ASSVGGTSYYNEQF
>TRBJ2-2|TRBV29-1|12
SVESDLNTGELF
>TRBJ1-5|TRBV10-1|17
ASSAGTGARMSGNQPQH
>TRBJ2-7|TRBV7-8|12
ASSFYRLSYEQY
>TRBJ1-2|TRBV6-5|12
ASSQRRGNYGYT
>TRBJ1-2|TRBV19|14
ASSILIFGTTYGYT
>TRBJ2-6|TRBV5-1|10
ASSSGANVLT
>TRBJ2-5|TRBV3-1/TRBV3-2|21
ASSPAPGLAGGKGLDYGETQY
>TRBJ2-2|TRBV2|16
ASSLVMGGRLNTGELF
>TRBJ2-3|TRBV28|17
ASSFRGTSVSIITDTQY
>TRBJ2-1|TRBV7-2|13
ASSLALAGGPEQF